This TCR beta chain was captured in a study of blood T cells in healthy people across ages. On this clonotype: What it recognizes is unknown.

Combining a sample-barcoded 5' primer with a J-beta primer mix, a second PCR ran for about 6 to 11 cycles. TCRdb recomputed calls from the 5' RACE reads with MiXCR, one row per CDR3 protein. The sample lists about 1.8 million distinct CDR3 sequences; 49% were seen once. Whole-study results and caveats: It was not known whether donors were CMV positive (a possible confounder of expanded clonotype changes).

Source material: blood. This clonotype was sampled from a woman between 35 and 50 years old in good health.

The CDR3 region is CASSPSPIAGQETQYF. CDR3 sequence (DNA): TGTGCCAGCAGCCCATCGCCCATAGCGGGGCAAGAGACCCAGTACTTC. V is TRBV9 and J is TRBJ2-5; 8 bases are shared with TRBD2. Unmatched junction bases numbered 10, after V lost 4 bases and J lost 2 bases. This CDR3 comprises 16 residues. The V gene's germline CDR1 is SGDLS and CDR2 YYNGEE.